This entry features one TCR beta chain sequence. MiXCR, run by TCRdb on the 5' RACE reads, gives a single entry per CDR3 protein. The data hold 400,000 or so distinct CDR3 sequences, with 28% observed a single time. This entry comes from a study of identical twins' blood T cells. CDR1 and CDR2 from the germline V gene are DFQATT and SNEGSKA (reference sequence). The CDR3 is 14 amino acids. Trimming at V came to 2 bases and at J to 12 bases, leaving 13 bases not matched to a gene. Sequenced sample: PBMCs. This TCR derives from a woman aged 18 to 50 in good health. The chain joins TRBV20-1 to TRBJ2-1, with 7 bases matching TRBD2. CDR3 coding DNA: TGCAGTGCTAGATACAGCGGGGTCCCTCAATGGCAGTTCTTC. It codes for CSARYSGVPQWQFF.